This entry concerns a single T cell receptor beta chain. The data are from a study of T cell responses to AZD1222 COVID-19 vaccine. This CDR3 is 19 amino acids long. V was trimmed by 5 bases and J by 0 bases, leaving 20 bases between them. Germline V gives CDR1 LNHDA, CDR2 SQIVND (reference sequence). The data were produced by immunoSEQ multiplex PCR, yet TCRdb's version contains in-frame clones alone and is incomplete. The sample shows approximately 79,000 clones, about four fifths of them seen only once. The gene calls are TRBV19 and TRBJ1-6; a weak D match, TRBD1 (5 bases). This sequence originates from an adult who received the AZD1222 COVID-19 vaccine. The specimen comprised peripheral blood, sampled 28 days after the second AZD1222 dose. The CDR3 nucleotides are TGTGCCAGTAGTGTTGAGACCCGACGGGGGAGCTCCTATAATTCACCCCTCCACTTT. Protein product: CASSVETRRGSSYNSPLHF.